This is a list of T cell receptor beta chains from one sample in a study of vaccination effects on CD4 cells after COVID-19. Repertoires were generated with immunoSEQ multiplex PCR, while TCRdb's copy carries only in-frame clones and drops some. The sample shows tens of thousands of clones, 70% to 80% of them seen only once. No antigen is known for these receptors. Material: CD4+ T cells from PBMCs cultured with HCoV-OC43 spike peptides, obtained before COVID-19 vaccination. Receptors were obtained from a human donor who received a COVID-19 vaccine. The CDR3 runs from the conserved cysteine through the conserved F or W. A D gene is named only where the DNA matches it firmly. The size field is filled for only some rows; it gives once, few, many or a size class.

v_call,j_call,clone_size,d_call,cdr3_nt,cdr3_aa
TRBV6-5,TRBJ2-7,-,TRBD1,TGTGCCAGCAGTCCTCAAGGGACAGGGCTCTACGAGCAGTACTTC,CASSPQGTGLYEQYF
TRBV19,TRBJ2-3,-,TRBD2,TGTGCCAGTAGGGTCGGGGGGGGCACAGATACGCAGTATTTT,CASRVGGGTDTQYF
TRBV11-3,TRBJ1-3,-,TRBD1,TGTGCCAGCAGCTCGGGACAGCCTGGAAACACCATATATTTT,CASSSGQPGNTIYF
TRBV4-2,TRBJ2-3,-,TRBD2,TGTGCCAGCAGCCAAGTGCGAGCGGGGGCCTCCACAGATACGCAGTATTTT,CASSQVRAGASTDTQYF
TRBV27,TRBJ2-7,-,-,TGTGCCAGCAGTCACGACTACGGCGAGCAGTACTTC,CASSHDYGEQYF
TRBV2,TRBJ2-7,few,-,TGTGCCAGCAGGGGACACTACGAGCAGTACTTC,CASRGHYEQYF
TRBV9,TRBJ1-2,few,-,TGTGCCAGCAGCCCGGGGGGGGCGGGTAACCTCTTC,CASSPGGAGNLF
TRBV3-1/TRBV3-2,TRBJ2-3,-,-,TGTGCCAGCAGCCAAAGATCCACAGATACGCAGTATTTT,CASSQRSTDTQYF
TRBV18,TRBJ1-2,few,-,TGTGCCAGCTCACCGGACAGTTCCTATGGCTACACCTTC,CASSPDSSYGYTF
TRBV20-1,TRBJ2-1,few,-,TGCAGTGCTAGTGGGTCCTACAATGAGCAGTTCTTC,CSASGSYNEQFF
TRBV5-1,TRBJ1-1,-,-,TGCGCCAGCAGCTTGGGGGGGAACACTGAAGCTTTCTTT,CASSLGGNTEAFF
TRBV12-3/TRBV12-4,TRBJ1-5,-,-,TGTGCCAGCAGTTTGGGGCATAATCAGCCCCAGCATTTT,CASSLGHNQPQHF
TRBV5-1,TRBJ2-3,-,-,TGCGCCAGCAGCTTGTTAGGGGGGCCCACAGATACGCAGTATTTT,CASSLLGGPTDTQYF
TRBV7-9,TRBJ1-2,few,-,TGTGCCAGCAGCCCGCGACTCGGGGGCTACACCTTC,CASSPRLGGYTF
TRBV7-8,TRBJ1-5,-,-,TGTGCCAGCAGCCCAGAGTTCGGGGATGTTCAGCCCCAGCATTTT,CASSPEFGDVQPQHF
TRBV27,TRBJ2-1,-,-,TGTGCCAGCAGTTTATCTGAAAATGCTTTCAGAGAGCAGTTCTTC,CASSLSENAFREQFF
TRBV3-1/TRBV3-2,TRBJ2-5,-,TRBD2,TGTGCCAGCAGCCAAGAACATCGGCTAGCGGGAGGCGACCAAGAGACCCAGTACTTC,CASSQEHRLAGGDQETQYF
TRBV10-1,TRBJ2-1,few,TRBD2,TGCGCCAGCAGTGAGTTTCAAAGGACTAGCGGAGTCGAGCAGTTCTTC,CASSEFQRTSGVEQFF
TRBV5-4,TRBJ2-5,-,TRBD1,TGTGCCAGCAGGTCCAGGGGGGAGACCCAGTACTTC,CASRSRGETQYF
TRBV30,TRBJ2-7,-,TRBD1,TGTGCCTGGAATACCGGGACAGGCTTGGGCGAGCAGTACTTC,CAWNTGTGLGEQYF
TRBV5-4,TRBJ2-3,-,-,TGTGCCAGCAGCCCCGGACAGTCCACAGATACGCAGTATTTT,CASSPGQSTDTQYF
TRBV20-1,TRBJ2-1,few,-,TGCAGTGCTCCTCATTCCAATGAGCAGTTCTTC,CSAPHSNEQFF